What follows are 15 T cell receptor beta chains derived from one specimen sequenced in a study of neurological immune-mediated disorders. TCRdb fed the 5' RACE reads into MiXCR, producing one record per CDR3 protein. The table records under 60,000 distinct CDR3 sequences, around 5.3% of them present only once. Sequencing used CD4+ T cells from blood. These receptor sequences come from a young woman with multiple sclerosis.

This clonotype has ten or more counts. The chain recombines TRBV7-8 with TRBJ1-5; D perhaps matches TRBD1 (6 bases). The CDR3 contains 14 residues. CDR1 SGHVS and CDR2 FQNEAQ come from the germline V gene. Between the trimmed V and J ends, which lost 5 bases and 1 base, there was a span of 9 bases. The CDR3 protein is CASSRQESNQPQHF. The CDR3 DNA reads TGTGCCAGCAGCCGACAGGAGAGCAATCAGCCCCAGCATTTT.

There are many counts of this clonotype. The J gene is TRBJ1-3, the V gene TRBV5-1; no firm D call. The CDR3 covers 16 residues. Trimming removed 0 bases at V and 0 bases at J, with 10 bases between. Germline values: CDR1 SGHRS, CDR2 YFSETQ. The CDR3 region is CASSLGASSSGNTIYF. The CDR3 coding sequence is TGCGCCAGCAGCTTGGGGGCGAGTAGCTCTGGAAACACCATATATTTT.

In this sample, this clonotype turned up many times. V gene TRBV6-2 or TRBV6-3 combines with J gene TRBJ1-1; no firm D call. The germline V and J ends were trimmed by 7 bases and 1 base, with 13 bases remaining between them. The V gene's germline CDR1 is MNHEY and CDR2 SVGEGT. The CDR3 has 14 residues. The CDR3 spells CASKQSSRNTEAFF. Here the CDR3 DNA reads TGTGCCAGCAAACAGAGTTCCAGGAACACTGAAGCTTTCTTT.

This clonotype has at least ten counts. This chain connects TRBV28 to TRBJ2-1; TRBD1 is a possible D gene (5 bases). Per the germline V gene, CDR1 is MDHEN and CDR2 is SYDVKM. CDR3 length equals 15 residues. Trimming removed 6 bases at V and 0 bases at J, with 12 bases between. This CDR3 is CASRTDRSSYNEQFF. CDR3 nucleotides: TGTGCCAGCAGAACTGACAGAAGCTCCTACAATGAGCAGTTCTTC.

This chain connects TRBV12-3 or TRBV12-4 to TRBJ1-2, with D possibly matching TRBD1 (6 bases). The CDR3 contains 15 residues. V was trimmed by 5 bases and J by 1 base, leaving 14 bases between them. CDR3 loop: CASSPGGGGNYGYTF. CDR3 DNA sequence: TGTGCCAGCAGTCCAGGCGGGGGCGGTAACTATGGCTACACCTTC.

This clonotype was observed at least ten times. The chain employs TRBV5-1 and TRBJ2-5; D gene uncertain. V dropped 1 base and J dropped 3 bases, with 7 bases sitting between them. Germline V CDR1 and CDR2: SGHRS, YFSETQ. This CDR3 has 13 residues. The CDR3 reads CASSLNVEETQYF. The CDR3 DNA is TGCGCCAGCAGCTTGAACGTTGAAGAGACCCAGTACTTC.

This clonotype was found many times. This sequence joins TRBV5-1 and TRBJ2-4; the match to TRBD1 covers 9 bases. Looked up from germline, CDR1 is SGHRS and CDR2 is YFSETQ. The CDR3 is made up of 15 amino acids. Trimming took 4 bases from V and 5 from J; bases not matched to a gene: 7. The CDR3 bases are TGCGCCAGCAGCGAAGCCGGGACAGGGCAAAACATTCAGTACTTC. It translates to CASSEAGTGQNIQYF.

In this sample, this clonotype turned up many times. The J gene is TRBJ1-1, the V gene TRBV12-3 or TRBV12-4; a possible D gene is TRBD1 (5 bases). Trimming took off 6 bases at V and 4 bases at J, with 15 bases between the two ends. The CDR3 is 14 residues long. CDR3 loop: CASSLTEGGTEAFF. CDR3 sequence (DNA): TGTGCCAGCAGCCTGACAGAGGGTGGCACTGAAGCTTTCTTT.

The table lists this clonotype with many counts. The chain couples TRBV6-2 or TRBV6-3 to TRBJ2-3; D is unclear. In germline, CDR1 is MNHEY, CDR2 SVGEGT. The CDR3 has 15 residues. Trimming pared 2 bases from V and 1 base from J, leaving 10 bases between. CDR3 sequence: CASSYGGVGTDTQYF. DNA for the CDR3: TGTGCCAGCAGTTACGGCGGAGTTGGCACAGATACGCAGTATTTT.

This clonotype was seen at least ten times. The rearrangement links TRBV7-9 to TRBJ1-1; no clear D gene. V was cut by 1 base and J by 1 base, with 7 bases left in between. Looked up from germline, CDR1 is SEHNR and CDR2 is FQNEAQ (reference sequence). CDR3 length: 14 amino acids. CDR3 nucleotides: TGTGCCAGCAGCTTAGAACGGGGGAACACTGAAGCTTTCTTT. This sequence encodes CASSLERGNTEAFF.

The chain combines TRBV4-1 with TRBJ1-2, with 9 bases that match TRBD1. Germline V gene data show CDR1 as MGHRA and CDR2 as YSYEKL. This CDR3 contains 15 residues. The junction had 4 bases not matched to a gene; V was cut back by 0 bases and J by 5 bases. Here the CDR3 reads CASSQEGQGDYGYTF. In nucleotides, the CDR3 is TGCGCCAGCAGCCAAGAGGGACAGGGAGATTATGGCTACACCTTC.

This clonotype was observed at least ten times. The DNA of the CDR3 is TGTGCCAGCAGTTTCATAGGAGGTAGCGGGAGAAGAGATACGCAGTATTTT. Amino acids: CASSFIGGSGRRDTQYF. The chain combines TRBV12-3 or TRBV12-4 with TRBJ2-3, with 9 bases matching TRBD2. The CDR3 is 17 amino acids. Trimming took 3 bases from V and 5 from J; bases not matched to a gene: 12.

This clonotype was found many times. The rearrangement links TRBV5-1 to TRBJ2-5; D uncertain. V lost 7 bases, J lost 2 bases, and 15 bases lay in between. The CDR3 extends over 14 amino acids. CDR1 SGHRS and CDR2 YFSETQ come from the germline V gene. The CDR3 region is CASLVNSIQETQYF. CDR3 sequence (DNA): TGCGCCAGCCTGGTCAACTCCATACAAGAGACCCAGTACTTC.

This clonotype was observed at least ten times. This rearrangement joins TRBV5-1 to TRBJ1-5; 8 bases line up with TRBD1. CDR3 length equals 21 residues. Germline V gene data show CDR1 as SGHRS and CDR2 as YFSETQ. V dropped 0 bases and J dropped 0; count of bases not matched to a gene: 17. CDR3 sequence: CASSLEIWGDRHKASNQPQHF. CDR3 bases: TGCGCCAGCAGCTTGGAAATCTGGGGGGACAGGCATAAAGCTAGCAATCAGCCCCAGCATTTT.

In its sample, this clonotype was seen many times. CDR3 protein: CASSLAPGSVNQPQHF. The CDR3, as DNA: TGTGCCAGCAGCTTAGCGCCTGGGTCAGTCAATCAGCCCCAGCATTTT. The V gene is TRBV7-2, the J gene TRBJ1-5, with no clear D. V dropped 0 bases and J dropped 3 bases, with 12 bases sitting between them. Germline assignment: CDR1 SGHTA and CDR2 FQGNSA. The CDR3 contains 16 residues.